This TCR beta chain was sequenced in a study of cytotoxic CD8 clonotypes in ibrutinib-treated CLL. Study details: Responses: 24 partial, 2 complete; after median approximately 68 months, roughly 14 stayed remitted, around 12 progressed. The sample average was approximately 260,000 productive templates and roughly 94,000 productive rearrangements. Study conclusions and caveats: There were few public clonotypes, and on treatment they contracted or stayed stable.

TCRdb keeps only in-frame clones here, not all; method: immunoSEQ multiplex PCR. The table has hundreds of thousands of clones, roughly 79% seen once. A single count supports this clone. What it binds is not known. The CDR3 contains 15 residues. Looked up from germline, CDR1 is MRHNA and CDR2 is SNTAGT. Losses at the gene ends were 5 bases for V and 4 bases for J; bases not matched to a gene: 4. The sample here was PBMCs, taken before ibrutinib treatment. The rearrangement links TRBV6-4 to TRBJ2-1; 11 nucleotides align to TRBD2. The sequence was obtained from a human donor with chronic lymphocytic leukemia. CDR3 nucleotides: TGTGCCAGCAGTAGACTAGCGGGGCTTTACAATGAGCAGTTCTTC. This codes for CASSRLAGLYNEQFF.